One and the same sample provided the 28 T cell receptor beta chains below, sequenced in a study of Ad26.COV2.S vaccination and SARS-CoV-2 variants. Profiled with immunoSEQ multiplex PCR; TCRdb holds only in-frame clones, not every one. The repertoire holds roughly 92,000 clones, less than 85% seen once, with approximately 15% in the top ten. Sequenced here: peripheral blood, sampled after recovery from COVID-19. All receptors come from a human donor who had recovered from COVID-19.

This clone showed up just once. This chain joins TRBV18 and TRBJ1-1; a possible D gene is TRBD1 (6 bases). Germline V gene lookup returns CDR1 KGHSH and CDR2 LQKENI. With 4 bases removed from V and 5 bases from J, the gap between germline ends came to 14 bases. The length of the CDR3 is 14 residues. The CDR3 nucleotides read TGTGCCAGCTCACGGGGGCAGGGGAAGACTGAAGCTTTCTTT. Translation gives CASSRGQGKTEAFF. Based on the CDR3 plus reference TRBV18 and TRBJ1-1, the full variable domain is NAGVMQNPRHLVRRRGQEARLRCSPMKGHSHVYWYRQLPEEGLKFMVYLQKENIIDESGMPKERFSAEFPKEGPSILRIQQVVRGDSAAYFCASSRGQGKTEAFFGQGTRLTVV.

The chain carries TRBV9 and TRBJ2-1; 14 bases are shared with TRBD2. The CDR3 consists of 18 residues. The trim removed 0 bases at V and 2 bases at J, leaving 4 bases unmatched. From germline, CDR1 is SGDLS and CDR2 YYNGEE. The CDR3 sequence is CASSVGGLAGAAYNEQFF. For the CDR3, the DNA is TGTGCCAGCAGCGTAGGGGGACTAGCGGGGGCGGCCTACAATGAGCAGTTCTTC.

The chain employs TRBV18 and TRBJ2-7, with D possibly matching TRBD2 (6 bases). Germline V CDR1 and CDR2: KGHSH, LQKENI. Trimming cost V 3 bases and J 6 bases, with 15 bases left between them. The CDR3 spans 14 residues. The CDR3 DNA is TGTGCCAGCTCACCCGAAATGGGACTTCGCGAGCAGTACTTC. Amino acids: CASSPEMGLREQYF. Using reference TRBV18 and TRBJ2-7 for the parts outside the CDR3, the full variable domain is NAGVMQNPRHLVRRRGQEARLRCSPMKGHSHVYWYRQLPEEGLKFMVYLQKENIIDESGMPKERFSAEFPKEGPSILRIQQVVRGDSAAYFCASSPEMGLREQYFGPGTRLTVT.

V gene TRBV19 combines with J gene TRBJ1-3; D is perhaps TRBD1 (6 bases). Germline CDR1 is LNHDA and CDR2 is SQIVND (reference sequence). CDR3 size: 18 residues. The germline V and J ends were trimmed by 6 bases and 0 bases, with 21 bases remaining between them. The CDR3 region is CASRSMGPDRNSGNTIYF. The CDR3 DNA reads TGTGCCAGTAGATCCATGGGGCCTGACAGGAACTCTGGAAACACCATATATTTT.

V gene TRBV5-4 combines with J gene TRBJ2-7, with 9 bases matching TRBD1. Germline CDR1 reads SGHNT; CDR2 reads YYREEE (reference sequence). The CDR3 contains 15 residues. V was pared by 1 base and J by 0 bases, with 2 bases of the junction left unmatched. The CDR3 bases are TGTGCCAGCAGCTTGAACAGGGGGCCCTCCTACGAGCAGTACTTC. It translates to CASSLNRGPSYEQYF.

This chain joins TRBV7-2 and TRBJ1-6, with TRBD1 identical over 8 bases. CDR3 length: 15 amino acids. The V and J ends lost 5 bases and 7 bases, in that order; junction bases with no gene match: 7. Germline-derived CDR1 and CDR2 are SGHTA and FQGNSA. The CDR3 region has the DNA TGTGCCAGCAGCGGATACAGGGGGGGGAATTCACCCCTCCACTTT. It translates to CASSGYRGGNSPLHF.

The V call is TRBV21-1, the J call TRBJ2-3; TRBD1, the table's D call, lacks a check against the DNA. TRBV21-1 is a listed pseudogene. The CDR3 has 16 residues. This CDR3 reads CASSKWGRKSSDTQYF. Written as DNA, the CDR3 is TGTGCCAGCAGCAAATGGGGCAGGAAATCTTCGGATACGCAGTATTTT.

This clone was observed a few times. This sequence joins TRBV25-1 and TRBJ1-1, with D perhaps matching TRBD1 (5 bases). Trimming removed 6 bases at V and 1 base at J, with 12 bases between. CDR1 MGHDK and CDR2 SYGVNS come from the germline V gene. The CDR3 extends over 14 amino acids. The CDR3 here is CASRHPGENTEAFF. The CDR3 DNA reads TGTGCCAGCAGGCACCCGGGGGAGAACACTGAAGCTTTCTTT.

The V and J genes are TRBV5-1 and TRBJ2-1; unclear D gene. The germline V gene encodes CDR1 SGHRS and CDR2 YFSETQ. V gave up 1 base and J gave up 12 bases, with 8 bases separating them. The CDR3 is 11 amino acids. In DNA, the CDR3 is TGCGCCAGCAGCTTGCGGTGGGGGCAGTTCTTC. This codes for CASSLRWGQFF.

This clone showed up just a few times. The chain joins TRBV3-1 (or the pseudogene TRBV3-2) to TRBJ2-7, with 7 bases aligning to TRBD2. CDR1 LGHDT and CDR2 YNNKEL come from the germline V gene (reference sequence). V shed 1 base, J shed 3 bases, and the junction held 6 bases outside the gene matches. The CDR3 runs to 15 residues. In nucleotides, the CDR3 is TGTGCCAGCAGCCAAGTTTGGGGGAGGGACTACGAGCAGTACTTC. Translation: CASSQVWGRDYEQYF.

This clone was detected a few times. The CDR3 is CASTTAAGVVGELFF. CDR3 nucleotide sequence: TGTGCCAGCACAACTGCCGCGGGAGTCGTCGGGGAGCTGTTTTTT. The rearrangement joins TRBV28 to TRBJ2-2; 7 bases match TRBD2. Germline V CDR1 and CDR2: MDHEN, SYDVKM. Losses at the gene ends were 7 bases for V and 7 bases for J; bases not matched to a gene: 12. The CDR3 loop spans 15 amino acids.

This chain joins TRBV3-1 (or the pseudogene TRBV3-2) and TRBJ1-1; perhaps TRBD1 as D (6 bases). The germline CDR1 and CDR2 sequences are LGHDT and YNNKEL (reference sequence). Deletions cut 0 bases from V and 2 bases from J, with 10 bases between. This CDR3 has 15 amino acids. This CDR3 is CASSQEGGGNTEAFF. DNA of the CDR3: TGTGCCAGCAGCCAAGAAGGGGGAGGAAACACTGAAGCTTTCTTT.

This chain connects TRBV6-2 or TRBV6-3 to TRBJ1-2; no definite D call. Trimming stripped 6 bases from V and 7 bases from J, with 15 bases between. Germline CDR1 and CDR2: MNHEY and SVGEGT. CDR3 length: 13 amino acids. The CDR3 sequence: CASSHPLNGGYTF. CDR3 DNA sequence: TGTGCCAGCAGCCACCCTTTAAATGGTGGCTACACCTTC.

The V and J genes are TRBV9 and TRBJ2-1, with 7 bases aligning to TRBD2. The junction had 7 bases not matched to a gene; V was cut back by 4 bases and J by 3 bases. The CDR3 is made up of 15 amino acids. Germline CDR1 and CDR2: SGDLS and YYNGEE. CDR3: CASSPSGGIYNEQFF. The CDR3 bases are TGTGCCAGCAGCCCATCGGGGGGTATCTACAATGAGCAGTTCTTC.

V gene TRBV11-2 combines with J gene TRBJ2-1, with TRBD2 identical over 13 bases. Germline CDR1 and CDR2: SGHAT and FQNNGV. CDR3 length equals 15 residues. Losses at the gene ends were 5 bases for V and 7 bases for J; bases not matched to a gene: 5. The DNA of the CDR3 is TGTGCCAGCAGCCTGGGACTAGCGGGAAAGAATGAGCAGTTCTTC. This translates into CASSLGLAGKNEQFF.

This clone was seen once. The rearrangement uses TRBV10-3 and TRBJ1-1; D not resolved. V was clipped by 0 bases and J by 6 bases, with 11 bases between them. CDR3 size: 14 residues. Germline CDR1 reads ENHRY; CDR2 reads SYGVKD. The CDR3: CAISESGRTAEAFF. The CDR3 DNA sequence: TGTGCCATCAGTGAGTCCGGGAGGACCGCTGAAGCTTTCTTT.

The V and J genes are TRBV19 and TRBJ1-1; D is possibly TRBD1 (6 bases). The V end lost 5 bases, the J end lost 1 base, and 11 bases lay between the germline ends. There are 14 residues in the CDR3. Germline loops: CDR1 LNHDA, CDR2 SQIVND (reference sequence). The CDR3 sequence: CASSRQTGNTEAFF. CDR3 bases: TGTGCCAGTAGTCGCCAGACAGGGAACACTGAAGCTTTCTTT.

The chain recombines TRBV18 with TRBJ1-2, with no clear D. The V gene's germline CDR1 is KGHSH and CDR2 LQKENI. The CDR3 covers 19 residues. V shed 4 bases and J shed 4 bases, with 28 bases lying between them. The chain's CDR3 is CASSRENPGQAGLTYGYTF. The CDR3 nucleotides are TGTGCCAGCTCACGTGAGAATCCGGGCCAGGCAGGTCTCACCTATGGCTACACCTTC.

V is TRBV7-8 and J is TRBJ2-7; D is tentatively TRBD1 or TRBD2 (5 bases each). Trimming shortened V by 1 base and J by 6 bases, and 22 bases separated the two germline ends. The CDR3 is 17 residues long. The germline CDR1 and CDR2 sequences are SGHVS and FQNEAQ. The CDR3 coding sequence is TGTGCCAGCAGCTTAGGGGCCCCGGGGCTACTCGTGGGCGAGCAGTACTTC. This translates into CASSLGAPGLLVGEQYF. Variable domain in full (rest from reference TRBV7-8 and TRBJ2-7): GAGVSQSPRYKVAKRGQDVALRCDPISGHVSLFWYQQALGQGPEFLTYFQNEAQLDKSGLPSDRFFAERPEGSVSTLKIQRTQQEDSAVYLCASSLGAPGLLVGEQYFGPGTRLTVT.

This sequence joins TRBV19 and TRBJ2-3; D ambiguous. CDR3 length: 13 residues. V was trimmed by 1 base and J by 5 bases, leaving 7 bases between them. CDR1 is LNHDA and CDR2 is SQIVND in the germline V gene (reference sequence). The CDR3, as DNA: TGTGCCAGTAGTATAGGGGGTAGAGATACGCAGTATTTT. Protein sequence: CASSIGGRDTQYF.

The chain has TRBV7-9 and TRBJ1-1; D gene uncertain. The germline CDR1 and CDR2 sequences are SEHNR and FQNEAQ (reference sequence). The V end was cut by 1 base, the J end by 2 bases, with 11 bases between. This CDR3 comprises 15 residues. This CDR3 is CASSLGRGINTEAFF. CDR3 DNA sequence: TGTGCCAGCAGCTTAGGACGGGGAATAAACACTGAAGCTTTCTTT.

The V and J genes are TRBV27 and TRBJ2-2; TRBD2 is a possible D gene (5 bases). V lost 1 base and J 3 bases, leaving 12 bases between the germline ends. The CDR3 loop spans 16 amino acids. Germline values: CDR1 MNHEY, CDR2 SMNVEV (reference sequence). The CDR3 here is CASSLFNLDYTGELFF. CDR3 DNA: TGTGCCAGCAGTTTATTTAATTTGGACTACACCGGGGAGCTGTTTTTT.

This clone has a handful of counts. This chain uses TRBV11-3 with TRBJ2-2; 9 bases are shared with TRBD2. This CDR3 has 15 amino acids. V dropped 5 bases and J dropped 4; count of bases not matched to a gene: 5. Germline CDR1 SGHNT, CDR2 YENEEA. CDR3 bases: TGTGCCAGCAGCCCGCTAGCGGGACTCACCGGGGAGCTGTTTTTT. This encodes CASSPLAGLTGELFF.

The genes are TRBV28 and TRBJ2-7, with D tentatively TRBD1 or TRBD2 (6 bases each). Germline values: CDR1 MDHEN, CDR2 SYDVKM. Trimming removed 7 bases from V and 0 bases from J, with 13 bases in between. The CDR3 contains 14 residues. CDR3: CASKGGGPSYEQYF. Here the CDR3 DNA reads TGTGCCAGCAAAGGAGGGGGTCCCTCCTACGAGCAGTACTTC.

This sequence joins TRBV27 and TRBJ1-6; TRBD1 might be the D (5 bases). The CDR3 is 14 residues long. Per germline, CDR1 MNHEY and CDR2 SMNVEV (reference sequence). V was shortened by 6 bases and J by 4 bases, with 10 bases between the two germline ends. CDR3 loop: CASRPGPYNSPLHF. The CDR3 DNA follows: TGTGCCAGCAGGCCGGGACCTTATAATTCACCCCTCCACTTT.

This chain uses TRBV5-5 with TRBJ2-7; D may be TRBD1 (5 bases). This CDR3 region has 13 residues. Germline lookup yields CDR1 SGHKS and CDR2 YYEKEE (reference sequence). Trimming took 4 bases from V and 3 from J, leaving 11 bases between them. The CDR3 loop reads CASSAGSSYEQYF. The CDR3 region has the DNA TGTGCCAGCAGCGCAGGGTCCAGCTACGAGCAGTACTTC.

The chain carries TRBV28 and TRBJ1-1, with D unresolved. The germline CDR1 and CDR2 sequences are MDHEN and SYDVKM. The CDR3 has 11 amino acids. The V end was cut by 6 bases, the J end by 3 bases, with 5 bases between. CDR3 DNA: TGTGCCAGCAGACACGACACTGAAGCTTTCTTT. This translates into CASRHDTEAFF.

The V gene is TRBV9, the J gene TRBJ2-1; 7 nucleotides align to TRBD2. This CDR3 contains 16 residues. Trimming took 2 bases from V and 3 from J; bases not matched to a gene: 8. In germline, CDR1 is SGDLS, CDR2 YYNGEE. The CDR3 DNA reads TGTGCCAGCAGCGTTGGAAGGGGAGGGGTCTACAATGAGCAGTTCTTC. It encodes CASSVGRGGVYNEQFF.